The text below deals with one T cell receptor beta chain. Its antigen is unknown. The length of the CDR3 is 15 residues. V was clipped by 3 bases and J by 3 bases; unmatched bases: 6. The data belong to a study of human T cells and chemical hapten exposure. Overall study findings and caveats: Expanded TCRs clustered into significantly more large CDR3 similarity groups than controls, the analysis revealed. Patch test score rose with PT1 expanded TCRs, significant at 8, 16, 32, not 4.

In the source study's methods: Across samples, TCR counts had a median of roughly 96,000 and ranged from roughly 23,224 to 700,000. From the RACE reads, TCRdb called clonotypes with MiXCR, one entry per CDR3 protein. These V and J calls originate from TCRdb's pipeline instead of the authors' own analysis. The repertoire holds over 70,000 distinct CDR3 sequences, with 8.5% as singletons. As to time point: patch test 2, 6 weeks after DPC sensitization. Described treatment: therapeutic diphenylcyclopropenone sensitization with weekly scalp DPC. The clonotype originates from a woman aged 45-60 years with alopecia areata. Some clones in this sample may be carry-over from other donors' samples. Sequencing used whole blood, obtained in connection with sensitization to the hapten diphenylcyclopropenone (DPC). This chain links TRBV12-3 or TRBV12-4 with TRBJ2-7; 9 bases map to TRBD2. CDR3 in amino acids: CASSLVLAGNYEQYF. In nucleotides, the CDR3 is TGTGCCAGCAGTTTGGTCCTAGCGGGGAACTACGAGCAGTACTTC.